The 22 T cell receptor beta chains below were found in one sample sequenced in a study of blood T cell repertoires in COVID-19. Clones were sequenced by immunoSEQ multiplex PCR, and TCRdb holds only the in-frame ones, with some missing. The table records around 100,000 clones, around nine tenths of them present only once. The specimen sequenced was peripheral blood. All receptors derive from a human donor in a cohort sampled during active COVID-19.

The V gene is TRBV7-2, the J gene TRBJ2-3, with 11 bases matching TRBD2. This CDR3 has 17 amino acids. The ends lost 1 base at V and 6 bases at J; junction bases unmatched: 9. Looked up from germline, CDR1 is SGHTA and CDR2 is FQGNSA. The CDR3, as DNA: TGTGCCAGCAGCTTAGTAGGTAGCGGGGGGGCTTTGGATACGCAGTATTTT. This encodes CASSLVGSGGALDTQYF.

This rearrangement joins TRBV2 to TRBJ2-3, with 8 nucleotides matching TRBD2. The ends lost 7 bases at V and 4 bases at J; junction bases unmatched: 7. Per the germline V gene, CDR1 is SNHLY and CDR2 is FYNNEI. The CDR3 totals 14 residues. The CDR3 DNA reads TGTGCCAGCATTTACGTAGCGGGACCAGATACGCAGTATTTT. Translated: CASIYVAGPDTQYF. The full variable domain, its missing parts supplied by reference TRBV2 and TRBJ2-3, is EPEVTQTPSHQVTQMGQEVILRCVPISNHLYFYWYRQILGQKVEFLVSFYNNEISEKSEIFDDQFSVERPDGSNFTLKIRSTKLEDSAMYFCASIYVAGPDTQYFGPGTRLTVL.

The V and J genes are TRBV4-2 and TRBJ2-3; 9 bases are shared with TRBD2. V shed 4 bases, J shed 4 bases, and the junction held 9 bases outside the gene matches. The CDR3 spans 16 residues. CDR1 and CDR2 from the germline V gene are LGHNA and YNFKEQ. The CDR3 nucleotides read TGTGCCAGCAGCCCCCGTACTAGCGGGCGACCAGATACGCAGTATTTT. Its protein is CASSPRTSGRPDTQYF.

V is TRBV10-1 and J is TRBJ2-1, with D uncertain. Germline CDR1 WNHNN, CDR2 SYGVQD (reference sequence). The CDR3 covers 14 residues. V was cut by 4 bases and J by 8 bases, with 15 bases left in between. CDR3 residues: CASSVGWSPDEQFF. The CDR3 bases are TGCGCCAGCAGTGTCGGCTGGAGTCCCGATGAGCAGTTCTTC.

V usage is TRBV5-1 and J usage is TRBJ2-4; D may be TRBD1 (5 bases). The V and J ends lost 1 base and 9 bases respectively, with 5 bases between them. CDR3 length: 11 residues. The germline V gene encodes CDR1 SGHRS and CDR2 YFSETQ. The CDR3 here is CASSLRGIQYF. The DNA of the CDR3 is TGCGCCAGCAGCTTGAGGGGCATTCAGTACTTC. The whole variable domain, filled in from reference TRBV5-1 and TRBJ2-4, reads KAGVTQTPRYLIKTRGQQVTLSCSPISGHRSVSWYQQTPGQGLQFLFEYFSETQRNKGNFPGRFSGRQFSNSRSEMNVSTLELGDSALYLCASSLRGIQYFGAGTRLSVL.

This clone was detected only once. The V and J genes are TRBV5-1 and TRBJ2-7, with 7 bases that match TRBD2. V shed 3 bases and J 2 bases; nucleotides not matched to a gene: 8. Germline CDR1 reads SGHRS; CDR2 reads YFSETQ. CDR3 length: 15 amino acids. The CDR3 coding sequence is TGCGCCAGCAGCTCCGATGGGGGGGGACCCTACGAGCAGTACTTC. Residues: CASSSDGGGPYEQYF.

The count of this clone is one. This sequence joins TRBV11-3 and TRBJ2-1; 8 positions match TRBD2. The V and J ends lost 2 bases and 9 bases, in that order; junction bases with no gene match: 9. Germline-derived CDR1 and CDR2 are SGHNT and YENEEA. The CDR3 totals 15 residues. The CDR3 nucleotides read TGTGCCAGCAGCTTAAGTCGGGGGGGCCAGGGTGAGCAGTTCTTC. Translated, it gives CASSLSRGGQGEQFF.

The J gene is TRBJ1-5, the V gene TRBV30, with D possibly matching TRBD1 (5 bases). Germline V gives CDR1 GTSNPN, CDR2 SVGIG (reference sequence). The CDR3 contains 15 residues. V was clipped by 4 bases and J by 6 bases, with 19 bases between them. Here the CDR3 DNA reads TGTGCCTGGACCCAAGTAGGGGTTTTAGGTCAGCCCCAGCATTTT. This gives the protein CAWTQVGVLGQPQHF.

CDR3 region: CASSRDSDTQYF. DNA of the CDR3: TGTGCCAGCAGCAGGGATTCGGATACGCAGTATTTT. The chain carries TRBV7-9 and TRBJ2-3; D is unresolved. Per germline, CDR1 SEHNR and CDR2 FQNEAQ (reference sequence). Trimming left V 5 bases short and J 6 bases short, with 9 bases between. This CDR3 has 12 amino acids.

V gene TRBV9 combines with J gene TRBJ2-3; possible D gene TRBD2, 5 bases. The germline gives CDR1 SGDLS, CDR2 YYNGEE. The CDR3 is 15 amino acids. Trimming pared 1 base from V and 1 base from J, leaving 10 bases between. The DNA of the CDR3 is TGTGCCAGCAGCGTAAAACCCGGGGGCACAGATACGCAGTATTTT. Its protein is CASSVKPGGTDTQYF.

The rearrangement joins TRBV5-6 to TRBJ2-3; TRBD2 might be the D (6 bases). V dropped 0 bases and J dropped 1 base, with 9 bases sitting between them. The germline V gene encodes CDR1 SGHDT and CDR2 YYEEEE. This CDR3 region has 15 residues. Written as DNA, the CDR3 is TGTGCCAGCAGCTTGGCGGGAGCCGGCACAGATACGCAGTATTTT. This sequence encodes CASSLAGAGTDTQYF.

In this sample, this clone turned up once. The chain has TRBV10-3 and TRBJ2-5, with 11 bases lining up with TRBD2. The CDR3 consists of 16 residues. Looked up from germline, CDR1 is ENHRY and CDR2 is SYGVKD. Trimming removed 6 bases from V and 5 bases from J; junction bases left unmatched: 11. The CDR3 coding sequence is TGTGCCATCAGCTTACTAGCGGGGGACTCTGGGGAGACCCAGTACTTC. It translates to CAISLLAGDSGETQYF.

The CDR3 reads CSVWDIWSSYEQYF. The CDR3 DNA follows: TGCAGCGTTTGGGACATTTGGAGCTCCTACGAGCAGTACTTC. The rearrangement uses TRBV29-1 and TRBJ2-7; D possibly corresponds to TRBD1 (6 bases). V was pared by 5 bases and J by 0 bases, with 14 bases between. The CDR3 runs 14 residues. Germline V gene data show CDR1 as SQVTM and CDR2 as ANQGSEA.

The chain combines TRBV18 with TRBJ1-2; D is perhaps TRBD1 (6 bases). Trimming left V 1 base short and J 1 base short, with 13 bases between. There are 16 residues in the CDR3. Germline V gene lookup returns CDR1 KGHSH and CDR2 LQKENI. The CDR3 DNA is TGTGCCAGCTCACCACTGGACAGCAACCTTAACTATGGCTACACCTTC. It specifies CASSPLDSNLNYGYTF.

The V and J genes are TRBV23-1 and TRBJ1-2, with D hard to call. TRBV23-1 is annotated as an ORF whose role is uncertain. This CDR3 is 13 amino acids long. V lost 5 bases and J 0 bases, leaving 7 bases between the germline ends. The CDR3 here is CASSYEPNYGYTF. CDR3 nucleotide sequence: TGCGCCAGCAGTTACGAGCCTAACTATGGCTACACCTTC.

The chain couples TRBV5-1 to TRBJ2-1, with D perhaps TRBD1 (5 bases). The CDR3 is 13 residues long. Germline assignment: CDR1 SGHRS and CDR2 YFSETQ. Trimming shortened V by 5 bases and J by 8 bases, and 14 bases separated the two germline ends. In DNA, the CDR3 is TGCGCCAGCAGTCCCCAGGGTGCATATGAGCAGTTCTTC. Protein: CASSPQGAYEQFF.

The genes are TRBV19 and TRBJ2-3; 7 bases line up with TRBD1. This CDR3 has 13 residues. CDR1 and CDR2 from the germline V gene are LNHDA and SQIVND (reference sequence). With 7 bases clipped from V and 1 base from J, the junction kept 2 bases outside the gene matches. CDR3 loop: CASKTGGTDTQYF. CDR3 DNA: TGTGCCAGTAAAACAGGGGGCACAGATACGCAGTATTTT.

This chain connects TRBV9 to TRBJ2-2; 11 nucleotides align to TRBD2. The germline V gene has CDR1 SGDLS and CDR2 YYNGEE. V shed 4 bases, J shed 8 bases, and the junction held 4 bases outside the gene matches. The CDR3 consists of 14 residues. CDR3 sequence reads: CASSLLAGGGELFF. In DNA, the CDR3 is TGTGCCAGCAGCCTTCTAGCGGGAGGAGGGGAGCTGTTTTTT.

This clone came up once. The CDR3 is CASSFDGTGASPEEKLFF. The CDR3 region has the DNA TGTGCCAGCAGCTTCGACGGGACAGGGGCATCCCCAGAGGAAAAACTGTTTTTT. The chain recombines TRBV11-2 with TRBJ1-4; TRBD1 aligns across 10 bases. Germline trimming cut 3 bases from V and 8 bases from J; bases unmatched to any gene: 15. The CDR3 spans 18 residues. CDR1 and CDR2 (germline): SGHAT, FQNNGV.

V usage is TRBV27 and J usage is TRBJ2-1; 15 bases fit TRBD2. The junction had 9 bases not matched to a gene; V was cut back by 5 bases and J by 4 bases. CDR1 is MNHEY, CDR2 SMNVEV, per germline (reference sequence). This CDR3 is built from 18 residues. The CDR3 DNA follows: TGTGCCAGCAGTCCACCGAGGACTAGCGGGAGGGGGTACAATGAGCAGTTCTTC. It translates to CASSPPRTSGRGYNEQFF.

The chain employs TRBV3-1 (or the pseudogene TRBV3-2) and TRBJ2-2; 12 bases agree with TRBD2. This CDR3 is 16 amino acids long. Per the germline V gene, CDR1 is LGHDT and CDR2 is YNNKEL (reference sequence). Unmatched junction bases numbered 6, after V lost 3 bases and J lost 7 bases. The CDR3 nucleotides are TGTGCCAGCAGCCATCTAGCGGGGGGGCGTATCGGGGAGCTGTTTTTT. The encoded protein is CASSHLAGGRIGELFF.

The chain carries TRBV6-5 and TRBJ1-1; perhaps TRBD1 as D (6 bases). V lost 1 base and J lost 1, with 10 bases in between. Germline V gene sequence: CDR1 MNHEY, CDR2 SVGAGI. The CDR3 is made up of 15 amino acids. The CDR3 DNA follows: TGTGCCAGCAGTTACTTCGCAGGGGCGAACACTGAAGCTTTCTTT. Protein sequence: CASSYFAGANTEAFF.